What follows are 3 T cell receptor beta chains derived from one specimen sequenced in a study of memory CD8 T cells in hepatitis C reinfection (dated by TCRdb to the late 2010s). The method behind the library was the immunoSEQ multiplex PCR assay. TCRdb obtained this table from immuneACCESS and retained in-frame rearrangements with V and J assigned. These tables miss some clones; where compared with another copy, unresolved V genes account for less than half of the shortfall, and the remainder is unexplained. Across this sample there are some 40,000 clones, with more than 75% seen only once. The top ten clones comprise approximately 1.2% of the sample. Per the publication, the time point label means: peak reinfection, 3 to 8 weeks after reinfection detection. Sorted cells were sequenced directly ex vivo, without in vitro expansion prior to TCR sequencing. Sequenced: naive CD8+ T cells sorted from blood. Explained via the paper, the cell subset or site label denotes: total naive CD8+CD45RO- T cells. The origin of the receptors is a man younger than 35 with hepatitis C virus infection.

The V gene is TRBV29-1, the J gene TRBJ2-3, with 7 bases lining up with TRBD1. In germline, CDR1 is SQVTM, CDR2 ANQGSEA. The CDR3 totals 16 residues. Trimming cost V 3 bases and J 0 bases; bases outside gene matches: 9. In DNA form, the CDR3 reads TGCAGCGTTGATCCCGAGGGGACAGCGAGCACAGATACGCAGTATTTT. Its protein is CSVDPEGTASTDTQYF.

This clone appeared once. The V and J genes are TRBV6-5 and TRBJ2-1, with a weak D call TRBD2 (6 bases). Germline CDR1 is MNHEY and CDR2 is SVGAGI. The CDR3 contains 15 residues. Trimming took 5 bases from V and 2 from J, leaving 13 bases between them. The DNA of the CDR3 is TGTGCCAGCAGTGGGGGGTCCTCAGCCTACAATGAGCAGTTCTTC. Protein product: CASSGGSSAYNEQFF.

This clone has only one observation. The genes are TRBV4-1 and TRBJ1-1; no reliable D call. This CDR3 region has 13 residues. The V gene's germline CDR1 is MGHRA and CDR2 YSYEKL. V lost 3 bases to trimming and J lost 3 bases, with 8 bases between them. The CDR3 DNA reads as TGCGCCAGCAGCCAGATCAGTTACACTGAAGCTTTCTTT. Protein sequence: CASSQISYTEAFF.